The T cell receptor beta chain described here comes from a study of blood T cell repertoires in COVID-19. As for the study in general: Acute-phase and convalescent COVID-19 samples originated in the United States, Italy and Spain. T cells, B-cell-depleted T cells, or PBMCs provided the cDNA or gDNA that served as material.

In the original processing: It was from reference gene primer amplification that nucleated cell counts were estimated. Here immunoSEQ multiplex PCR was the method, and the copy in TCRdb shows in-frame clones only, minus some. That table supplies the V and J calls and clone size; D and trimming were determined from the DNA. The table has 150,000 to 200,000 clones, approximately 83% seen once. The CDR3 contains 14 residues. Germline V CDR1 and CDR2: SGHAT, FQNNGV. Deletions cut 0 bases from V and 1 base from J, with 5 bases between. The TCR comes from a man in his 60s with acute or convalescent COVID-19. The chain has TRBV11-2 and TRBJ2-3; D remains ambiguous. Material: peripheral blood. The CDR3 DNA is TGTGCCAGCAGCTTAGATCCCGGCACAGATACGCAGTATTTT. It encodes CASSLDPGTDTQYF.